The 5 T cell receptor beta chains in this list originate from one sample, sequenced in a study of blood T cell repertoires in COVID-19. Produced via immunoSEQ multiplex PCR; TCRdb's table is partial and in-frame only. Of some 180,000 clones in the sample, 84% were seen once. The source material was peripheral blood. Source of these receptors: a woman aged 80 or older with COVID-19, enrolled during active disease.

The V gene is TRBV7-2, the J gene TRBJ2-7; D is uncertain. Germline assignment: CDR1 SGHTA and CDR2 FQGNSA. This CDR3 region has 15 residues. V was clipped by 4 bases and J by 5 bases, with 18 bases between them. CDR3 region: CASSSRARGSDEQYF. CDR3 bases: TGTGCCAGCAGCTCCCGAGCCAGAGGAAGCGACGAGCAGTACTTC.

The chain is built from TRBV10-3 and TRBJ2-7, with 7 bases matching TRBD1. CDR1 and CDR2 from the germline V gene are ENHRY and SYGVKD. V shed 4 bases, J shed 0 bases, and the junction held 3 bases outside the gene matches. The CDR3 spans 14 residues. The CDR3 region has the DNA TGTGCCATCAGTGGGCGACAGGGCTCCTACGAGCAGTACTTC. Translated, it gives CAISGRQGSYEQYF.

CDR3 coding DNA: TGTGCCATCAGTGAGTACGGTAGCGGGAGGGCCTACAATGAGCAGTTCTTC. It codes for CAISEYGSGRAYNEQFF. The rearrangement links TRBV10-3 to TRBJ2-1; TRBD2 matches 11 bases. The CDR3 runs 17 residues. Germline CDR1 and CDR2: ENHRY and SYGVKD. With 1 base clipped from V and 2 bases from J, the junction kept 4 bases outside the gene matches.

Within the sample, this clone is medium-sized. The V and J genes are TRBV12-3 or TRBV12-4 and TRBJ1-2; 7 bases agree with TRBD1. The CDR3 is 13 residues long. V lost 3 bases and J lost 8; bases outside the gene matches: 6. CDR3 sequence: CASSLGTALGYTF. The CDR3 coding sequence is TGTGCCAGCAGTTTGGGGACAGCCTTAGGCTACACCTTC.

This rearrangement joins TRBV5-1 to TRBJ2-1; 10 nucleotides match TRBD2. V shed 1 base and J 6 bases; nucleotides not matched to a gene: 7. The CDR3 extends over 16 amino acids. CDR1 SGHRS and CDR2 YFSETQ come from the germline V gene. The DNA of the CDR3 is TGCGCCAGCAGCTTGCCACTAGCGGGAAGAAGCAATGAGCAGTTCTTC. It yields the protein CASSLPLAGRSNEQFF. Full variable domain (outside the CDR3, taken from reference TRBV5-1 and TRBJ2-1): KAGVTQTPRYLIKTRGQQVTLSCSPISGHRSVSWYQQTPGQGLQFLFEYFSETQRNKGNFPGRFSGRQFSNSRSEMNVSTLELGDSALYLCASSLPLAGRSNEQFFGPGTRLTVL.